The present T cell receptor (beta chain) was sequenced within a study of blood T cells in healthy people across ages. Each of the donors had 8 to 10 milliliters of peripheral blood drawn into EDTA-treated Vacutainer tubes. Extraction yielded at least 6 micrograms of total RNA per sample. A second about 7 to 11 cycle PCR used barcoded and J-beta primers. Per sample, CDR3-containing paired-end reads numbered at least 2.5 million. Each CDR3 protein is one row after TCRdb ran MiXCR on the 5' RACE reads. Found here are around 710,000 distinct CDR3 sequences, around 46% of them singletons; the top ten hold 20% to 25%. The clonotype comes from a woman aged 55-70 years in good health. Sequences were obtained from blood.

CDR3 sequence reads: CSTRPGLAGDTQYF. DNA for the CDR3: TGCAGCACAAGACCGGGACTAGCGGGAGATACGCAGTATTTT. V and J are TRBV29-1 and TRBJ2-3, with TRBD2 identical over 12 bases. Germline V gene sequence: CDR1 SQVTM, CDR2 ANQGSEA. Losses at the gene ends were 8 bases for V and 5 bases for J; bases not matched to a gene: 8. The CDR3 contains 14 residues.